This paragraph reports one T cell receptor beta chain. Study processing details: Reference gene primer amplification in the assay estimated nucleated cell counts. Measured with immunoSEQ multiplex PCR; TCRdb has only the in-frame clones, and not every one. The V and J calls and the clone size are those of that table, but D and trimming were determined from the DNA. Of around 260,000 clones listed, approximately 91% are singletons. The V end lost 5 bases, the J end lost 0 bases, and 10 bases lay between the germline ends. This CDR3 has 14 amino acids. Per the germline V gene, CDR1 is SEHNR and CDR2 is FQNEAQ (reference sequence). The data originate from a study of blood T cell repertoires in COVID-19.

The rearrangement joins TRBV7-9 to TRBJ1-2; TRBD1 is a possible D gene (6 bases). This clonotype originated in a person aged 18-35 years with COVID-19, enrolled during active disease. The sequencing sample was made of peripheral blood. CDR3 protein: CASSRTATNYGYTF. The CDR3 DNA is TGTGCCAGCAGCCGGACAGCAACTAACTATGGCTACACCTTC.